This T cell receptor (beta chain) was captured by sequencing in a study of blood T cell repertoires in COVID-19 (dated by TCRdb to 2020 to 2022). About the study as a whole: Collaborator samples came from the United States, Italy and Spain and covered acute and convalescent phases of COVID-19. The material from the prospective study consisted of cDNA or gDNA derived from T cells, B-cell-depleted T cells, or PBMCs. Subjects who had been exposed to COVID-19, were actively infected with it, or had recovered from it provided the deeply sampled blood TCRbeta repertoires that made up the dataset. A freely available public database, intended as a resource for researchers studying the immune response to SARS-CoV-2, is where the repertoires were released. The samples were drawn from two sources: the first 160 participants of the ongoing ImmuneRACE study, and 1,254 subjects contributed by 6 global collaborators. Sample metadata almost always included a de-identified subject ID, COVID-19 status, age in years and sex. Where available, HLA class I and class II types were taken from metadata supplied by the sample provider and were not determined by assay-based typing.

TCRbeta CDR3 regions were amplified from genomic DNA by means of the immunoSEQ Assay, a bias-controlled multiplex PCR. Per the authors' processing: The number of nucleated cells in each sample was estimated from the amplification of reference gene primers within the assay. To quantify the absolute abundance of each unique TCRbeta CDR3 rearrangement, sequence reads were collapsed and filtered. Productive Simpson clonality was computed per sample as the square root of Simpson's diversity index over productive rearrangements. TCRdb's version of the immuneACCESS table is confined to in-frame rearrangements and falls short of the full clone set. An unresolved V gene accounts for under half of the shortfall where checked; the remainder is of unknown origin. V and J calls and clone size are given by that table; D and trimming were obtained from the DNA. Here the sample has over 150,000 clones; more than 70% occur a single time. The top ten clonotypes cover about 10% of the sample.

After removal of 4 bases from V and 8 bases from J, the junction retains 10 bases not matched to a gene. Taken from cysteine to phenylalanine, the CDR3 has 15 residues. The entry retains the CDR3 DNA only, 45 bases that are in frame from base 1. The germline V gene encodes CDR1 SGDLS and CDR2 YYNGEE. Beyond this particular receptor, the publication reports: Clinical and demographic metadata were provided uncurated, with the amount varying by source and participant.

Whole blood was collected in K2EDTA tubes by collaborating institutions according to the institutions' own protocols. For TCRbeta analysis, collaborator samples were shipped as frozen whole blood, as isolated PBMCs, or as DNA extracted from either sample type. Comments on this clone: Its antigen is currently not known. No base-level quality is on record; no much larger clone is a single base apart.

The sequence was obtained from a woman aged 80 or over with active or convalescent COVID-19. Sequencing was performed on peripheral blood. The chain links TRBV9 with TRBJ1-4; 8 middle bases align to TRBD1. The nucleotides read TGTGCCAGCAGCATCCGACAGGGGTTCGGAGAAAAACTGTTTTTT. This codes for CASSIRQGFGEKLFF.